The 2 T cell receptor beta chains below were found in one sample sequenced in a study of spatial heterogeneity in lung cancer. The time point denotes: sample taken at primary tumor resection. Whole RNA obtained from tumor, nontumor lung or frozen PBMC underwent sequencing without sorting. TCRdb re-analysed the 5' RACE reads in MiXCR, keeping a single row per CDR3 protein. The sample lists roughly 39,000 distinct CDR3 sequences; roughly 7.4% were seen once. Material: PBMCs, obtained at surgery. The receptors originated from a male donor with early-stage non-small cell lung cancer.

This clonotype was seen at least ten times. The J gene is TRBJ2-3, the V gene TRBV18; D unresolved. This CDR3 region has 15 residues. Looked up from germline, CDR1 is KGHSH and CDR2 is LQKENI. V was clipped by 3 bases and J by 1 base, with 11 bases between them. CDR3 protein: CASSPFHEGTDTQYF. The CDR3 nucleotides are TGTGCCAGCTCACCTTTTCACGAGGGCACAGATACGCAGTATTTT. Based on the CDR3 plus reference TRBV18 and TRBJ2-3, the full variable domain is NAGVMQNPRHLVRRRGQEARLRCSPMKGHSHVYWYRQLPEEGLKFMVYLQKENIIDESGMPKERFSAEFPKEGPSILRIQQVVRGDSAAYFCASSPFHEGTDTQYFGPGTRLTVL.

This clonotype showed up just a few times. V usage is TRBV20-1 and J usage is TRBJ2-3; 10 bases agree with TRBD2. Germline V gives CDR1 DFQATT, CDR2 SNEGSKA (reference sequence). The CDR3 is 15 residues long. V lost 5 bases, J lost 4 bases, and 9 bases stayed unmatched. The CDR3, as DNA: TGCAGTGCTTCTCCGGGGAGCGGGGGGGCAGATACGCAGTATTTT. It is translated as CSASPGSGGADTQYF.